The 26 T cell receptor beta chains below were found in one sample sequenced in a study of response to subunit inactivated influenza vaccine. TCRdb itself ran the RT-PCR reads through MiXCR, one entry per CDR3 protein. The sample includes over 750,000 distinct CDR3 sequences, 20% to 25% of them seen just once. Sequencing was performed on PBMCs from blood, taken more than 4 days after vaccination. These receptors came from a man aged 50 to 60 who received an inactivated influenza vaccine.

The J gene is TRBJ1-1, the V gene TRBV20-1; possibly TRBD1 for D (6 bases). The CDR3 runs 13 residues. Germline V CDR1 and CDR2: DFQATT, SNEGSKA (reference sequence). Between the trimmed V and J ends, which lost 4 bases and 1 base, there was a span of 10 bases. CDR3 protein: CSATTTGNTEAFF. Here the CDR3 DNA reads TGCAGTGCTACAACGACAGGGAACACTGAAGCTTTCTTT.

The chain joins TRBV12-3 or TRBV12-4 to TRBJ2-3; possibly TRBD1 for D (5 bases). V was cut by 6 bases and J by 1 base, with 17 bases left in between. The CDR3 is made up of 16 amino acids. The CDR3 region has the DNA TGTGCCAGCAGCCCACGACAGACCGAGGGCACAGATACGCAGTATTTT. Its protein is CASSPRQTEGTDTQYF.

The table lists this clonotype with a few counts. V and J are TRBV7-6 and TRBJ2-5; 12 bases align to TRBD2. The V gene's germline CDR1 is SGHVS and CDR2 FNYEAQ. The ends lost 2 bases at V and 5 bases at J; junction bases unmatched: 12. CDR3 length: 18 residues. The CDR3 nucleotides read TGTGCCAGCAGCTTACGGACTAGCGGGATAGGCACAAGGGAGACCCAGTACTTC. Translating gives CASSLRTSGIGTRETQYF.

This clonotype showed up just a few times. The CDR3 sequence is CSVGTSGRDTQYF. The CDR3 DNA follows: TGCAGCGTTGGGACTAGCGGGAGGGATACGCAGTATTTT. The chain links TRBV29-1 to TRBJ2-3; 14 nucleotides line up with TRBD2. CDR1 is SQVTM and CDR2 is ANQGSEA in the germline V gene. The CDR3 extends over 13 amino acids. V was pared by 4 bases and J by 6 bases, with 0 bases of the junction left unmatched.

The chain couples TRBV14 to TRBJ2-7; 10 bases match TRBD2. The germline V gene encodes CDR1 SGHDN and CDR2 FVKESK. The CDR3 extends over 15 amino acids. The ends lost 5 bases at V and 3 bases at J; junction bases unmatched: 7. For the CDR3, the DNA is TGTGCCAGCAGCTTTAAGCGGGGGGGCCTCTACGAGCAGTACTTC. Translation gives CASSFKRGGLYEQYF.

The rearrangement uses TRBV12-3 or TRBV12-4 and TRBJ2-3; no clear D gene. V was trimmed by 2 bases and J by 1 base, leaving 10 bases between them. The CDR3 runs 15 residues. CDR3 DNA: TGTGCCAGCAGTTTACCCAGGACGGGCACAGATACGCAGTATTTT. Encoded protein: CASSLPRTGTDTQYF.

This clonotype was observed a handful of times. The chain has TRBV6-2 or TRBV6-3 and TRBJ2-7, with D hard to call. Germline CDR1 and CDR2: MNHEY and SVGEGT. V gave up 6 bases and J gave up 3 bases, with 9 bases separating them. The CDR3 covers 12 residues. The CDR3 DNA reads TGTGCCAGCAGCCAAAGGGTCTACGAGCAGTACTTC. Amino acid sequence: CASSQRVYEQYF.

The chain joins TRBV11-2 to TRBJ1-1; D gene ambiguous. This CDR3 has 13 residues. V lost 5 bases, J lost 1 base, and 8 bases lay in between. The germline CDR1 and CDR2 sequences are SGHAT and FQNNGV. The CDR3 DNA follows: TGTGCCAGCAGCCACCCGCGGAACACTGAAGCTTTCTTT. Its protein is CASSHPRNTEAFF.

The gene calls are TRBV2 and TRBJ1-5, with 8 bases identical to TRBD1. This CDR3 has 15 amino acids. Germline V gene lookup returns CDR1 SNHLY and CDR2 FYNNEI. V lost 6 bases, J lost 3 bases, and 7 bases stayed unmatched. CDR3 bases: TGTGCCAGCAGGGCGACAGGGGCCCTCAATCAGCCCCAGCATTTT. The encoded protein is CASRATGALNQPQHF.

This clonotype was observed many times. The chain employs TRBV7-9 and TRBJ1-6, with a weak D call TRBD1 (5 bases). Germline CDR1 is SEHNR and CDR2 is FQNEAQ (reference sequence). V was cut by 3 bases and J by 10 bases, with 16 bases left in between. This CDR3 comprises 15 residues. The CDR3 coding sequence is TGTGCCAGCAGCTTGGACAAGTATTCCCGGTCACCCCTCCACTTT. As protein: CASSLDKYSRSPLHF. The variable domain in full, completed from reference TRBV7-9 and TRBJ1-6, reads DTGVSQNPRHKITKRGQNVTFRCDPISEHNRLYWYRQTLGQGPEFLTYFQNEAQLEKSRLLSDRFSAERPKGSFSTLEIQRTEQGDSAMYLCASSLDKYSRSPLHFGNGTRLTVT.

The chain has TRBV7-9 and TRBJ2-5; D gene ambiguous. Germline V lookup: CDR1 SEHNR, CDR2 FQNEAQ (reference sequence). The V and J ends lost 1 base and 4 bases respectively, with 19 bases between them. This CDR3 region has 17 residues. In DNA, the CDR3 is TGTGCCAGCAGCTTAGTGTTGGGCATCTCAGCTCGAGAGACCCAGTACTTC. This translates into CASSLVLGISARETQYF. The full variable domain, rest sourced from reference TRBV7-9 and TRBJ2-5, is DTGVSQNPRHKITKRGQNVTFRCDPISEHNRLYWYRQTLGQGPEFLTYFQNEAQLEKSRLLSDRFSAERPKGSFSTLEIQRTEQGDSAMYLCASSLVLGISARETQYFGPGTRLLVL.

This clonotype was counted ten times or more. The chain carries TRBV12-3 or TRBV12-4 and TRBJ1-1; D is uncertain. This CDR3 has 15 residues. Trimming pared 5 bases from V and 0 bases from J, leaving 13 bases between. The CDR3 coding sequence is TGTGCCAGCAGTCCATGGACGGCCATGAACACTGAAGCTTTCTTT. Translated, it gives CASSPWTAMNTEAFF.

This clonotype was counted only a few times. This rearrangement joins TRBV4-3 to TRBJ2-7; D is uncertain. The CDR3 is 14 amino acids. Germline V gene sequence: CDR1 LGHNA, CDR2 YSLEER. V was clipped by 2 bases and J by 1 base, with 9 bases between them. The CDR3 protein is CASSQRSGSYEQYF. DNA for the CDR3: TGCGCCAGCAGCCAACGGTCCGGATCCTACGAGCAGTACTTC.

This clonotype was found many times. This rearrangement joins TRBV10-3 to TRBJ2-1, with D possibly TRBD1 on 6 matching bases. CDR1 is ENHRY and CDR2 is SYGVKD in the germline V gene. CDR3 length equals 13 residues. V was trimmed by 6 bases and J by 5 bases, leaving 11 bases between them. The CDR3 DNA reads as TGTGCCATCAGCGACGGACAGAACAATGAGCAGTTCTTC. Residues: CAISDGQNNEQFF.

The rearrangement joins TRBV5-1 to TRBJ2-3; D might be TRBD2 (5 bases). Germline CDR1 SGHRS, CDR2 YFSETQ. This CDR3 region has 14 residues. V shed 4 bases and J shed 2 bases, with 11 bases lying between them. The CDR3 DNA reads as TGCGCCAGCAGCGTAGCGAGGGACACAGATACGCAGTATTTT. This sequence encodes CASSVARDTDTQYF.

In this sample, this clonotype turned up a few times. J is TRBJ2-1 and V is TRBV11-1; 10 bases fit TRBD2. Looked up from germline, CDR1 is SGHAT and CDR2 is FQDESV (reference sequence). V was clipped by 4 bases and J by 7 bases; unmatched bases: 16. The CDR3 has 18 amino acids. Written as DNA, the CDR3 is TGTGCCAGCAGCTCTTCGGCTAGCGGGGGTTGGGGAACGAATGAGCAGTTCTTC. Its protein is CASSSSASGGWGTNEQFF.

This clonotype was counted a few times. The J gene is TRBJ2-2, the V gene TRBV6-2 or TRBV6-3, with D uncertain. Germline-derived CDR1 and CDR2 are MNHEY and SVGEGT. The CDR3 has 17 residues. Trimming left V 1 base short and J 8 bases short, with 20 bases between. This chain's CDR3 is CASSYYDVLPVAGELFF. The DNA for the CDR3 is TGTGCCAGCAGTTACTACGATGTTCTCCCCGTCGCGGGGGAGCTGTTTTTT.

This CDR3 is CASSATGGIYGYTF. In nucleotides, the CDR3 is TGTGCCAGCAGCGCTACAGGGGGCATCTATGGCTACACCTTC. This chain joins TRBV9 and TRBJ1-2, with 9 bases lining up with TRBD1. CDR1 is SGDLS and CDR2 is YYNGEE in the germline V gene. The length of the CDR3 is 14 residues. Unmatched junction bases numbered 4, after V lost 3 bases and J lost 4 bases.

This chain joins TRBV10-3 and TRBJ1-5, with D tentatively TRBD1 (5 bases). Trimming shortened V by 10 bases and J by 4 bases, and 17 bases separated the two germline ends. This CDR3 is 14 amino acids long. Germline V CDR1 and CDR2: ENHRY, SYGVKD. The CDR3 DNA reads TGTGCCACCCGATCAACCGGGGGGAATCAGCCCCAGCATTTT. Translating gives CATRSTGGNQPQHF.

This clonotype was observed a handful of times. The CDR3 reads CASTRDAVSYNEQFF. The CDR3 DNA sequence: TGTGCCAGCACCCGGGACGCCGTCTCCTACAATGAGCAGTTCTTC. The chain is built from TRBV12-3 or TRBV12-4 and TRBJ2-1; D tentatively reads TRBD1 or TRBD2 (5 bases each). Trimming took off 7 bases at V and 0 bases at J, with 13 bases between the two ends. The CDR3 extends over 15 amino acids.

This clonotype was seen more than once but under ten times. The chain has TRBV6-1 and TRBJ2-7, with 11 bases lining up with TRBD1. The ends lost 10 bases at V and 1 base at J; junction bases unmatched: 9. The CDR3 consists of 15 residues. CDR1 is MNHNS, CDR2 SASEGT, per germline. CDR3 in amino acids: CATSRDRGISYEQYF. The CDR3 bases are TGTGCCACTAGCCGGGACAGGGGGATTTCCTACGAGCAGTACTTC.

This clonotype showed up just a few times. The chain recombines TRBV11-2 with TRBJ2-1; D may be TRBD1 or TRBD2 (5 bases each). Deletions cut 6 bases from V and 7 bases from J, with 28 bases between. CDR1 is SGHAT, CDR2 FQNNGV, per germline. The CDR3 is 18 amino acids. The CDR3 protein is CASSARGVRTFARNEQFF. The CDR3 DNA sequence: TGTGCCAGCAGTGCCCGAGGGGTCCGGACTTTCGCAAGGAATGAGCAGTTCTTC.

This rearrangement joins TRBV7-8 to TRBJ2-1; 12 nucleotides agree with TRBD1. This CDR3 has 15 residues. V lost 5 bases, J lost 7 bases, and 6 bases stayed unmatched. Germline lookup yields CDR1 SGHVS and CDR2 FQNEAQ. CDR3 sequence (DNA): TGTGCCAGCAGCCCGGGACAGGGGGCTCAAAATGAGCAGTTCTTC. Translating it yields CASSPGQGAQNEQFF. Full variable domain (rest looked up from reference TRBV7-8 and TRBJ2-1): GAGVSQSPRYKVAKRGQDVALRCDPISGHVSLFWYQQALGQGPEFLTYFQNEAQLDKSGLPSDRFFAERPEGSVSTLKIQRTQQEDSAVYLCASSPGQGAQNEQFFGPGTRLTVL.

This sequence joins TRBV6-1 and TRBJ2-5, with D perhaps TRBD1 or TRBD2 (6 bases each). The CDR3 has 16 residues. Between the trimmed V and J ends, which lost 8 bases and 1 base, there was a span of 20 bases. Germline V gene lookup returns CDR1 MNHNS and CDR2 SASEGT. The CDR3 nucleotides are TGTGCCAGCGCCCGGGCCGGGGGCCGTCGCCAAGAGACCCAGTACTTC. This sequence encodes CASARAGGRRQETQYF.

The chain has TRBV24-1 and TRBJ2-2; a possible D gene is TRBD1 (5 bases). The CDR3 is made up of 16 amino acids. CDR1 and CDR2 (germline): KGHDR, SFDVKD. Trimming left V 4 bases short and J 2 bases short, with 13 bases between. The CDR3 nucleotides are TGTGCCACCAGTGACACCGGACACCTCAACACCGGGGAGCTGTTTTTT. Translated, it gives CATSDTGHLNTGELFF.

J is TRBJ2-3 and V is TRBV15; 8 bases line up with TRBD2. Germline V gene sequence: CDR1 LNHNV, CDR2 YYDKDF (reference sequence). This CDR3 is built from 16 residues. Trimming at V came to 5 bases and at J to 5 bases, leaving 12 bases not matched to a gene. CDR3 nucleotide sequence: TGTGCCACCAGCCGCCGCCCAGGGGCGGGGGGAGATACGCAGTATTTT. It codes for CATSRRPGAGGDTQYF.